Each of the 25 T cell receptor beta chains below was sequenced from the same sample in a study of blood T cell repertoires in COVID-19. Sequencing used immunoSEQ multiplex PCR; TCRdb keeps in-frame clones, though not all of them. The sample carries hundreds of thousands of clones, nearly 90% recorded once. The sequenced material came from peripheral blood. The receptor set was obtained from a man aged 18-30 years with COVID-19, enrolled during active disease.

V and J are TRBV19 and TRBJ2-7; TRBD2 matches 9 bases. The CDR3 covers 16 residues. Germline assignment: CDR1 LNHDA and CDR2 SQIVND (reference sequence). The V gene end was trimmed by 0 bases and the J gene end by 4 bases; junction bases not matched to a gene: 7. The DNA of the CDR3 is TGTGCCAGTAGTATAGATGGGGCTAGCGGGGTTTACGAGCAGTACTTC. It is translated as CASSIDGASGVYEQYF.

The chain has TRBV2 and TRBJ1-1; D gene unclear. CDR1 and CDR2 (germline): SNHLY, FYNNEI. With 2 bases removed from V and 4 bases from J, the gap between germline ends came to 8 bases. The CDR3 extends over 13 amino acids. The CDR3, as DNA: TGTGCCAGCAGTGAACGGTATGGCACTGAAGCTTTCTTT. Translating gives CASSERYGTEAFF. The full variable domain, with the rest looked up from reference TRBV2 and TRBJ1-1, is EPEVTQTPSHQVTQMGQEVILRCVPISNHLYFYWYRQILGQKVEFLVSFYNNEISEKSEIFDDQFSVERPDGSNFTLKIRSTKLEDSAMYFCASSERYGTEAFFGQGTRLTVV.

J is TRBJ2-1 and V is TRBV11-1, with a tentative D call TRBD2 (6 bases). The CDR3 runs to 16 residues. Germline V gives CDR1 SGHAT, CDR2 FQDESV (reference sequence). V was trimmed by 0 bases and J by 6 bases, leaving 15 bases between them. The CDR3 loop reads CASSLARAGWGNEQFF. The DNA of the CDR3 is TGTGCCAGCAGCTTAGCGCGGGCGGGATGGGGCAATGAGCAGTTCTTC.

This clone was detected only once. The chain links TRBV4-1 to TRBJ1-5; D is unresolved. V gave up 0 bases and J gave up 1 base, with 7 bases separating them. Germline V CDR1 and CDR2: MGHRA, YSYEKL. This CDR3 is built from 15 residues. CDR3 DNA: TGCGCCAGCAGCCAAGATCAACAGAGCAATCAGCCCCAGCATTTT. Translated: CASSQDQQSNQPQHF.

The gene calls are TRBV5-1 and TRBJ1-2, with 7 bases matching TRBD1. V shed 4 bases and J 6 bases; nucleotides not matched to a gene: 9. Germline loops: CDR1 SGHRS, CDR2 YFSETQ. The CDR3 sequence is 14 residues long. CDR3 residues: CASSHTGELNGYTF. For the CDR3, the DNA is TGCGCCAGCAGCCATACAGGGGAATTGAATGGCTACACCTTC.

The chain links TRBV28 to TRBJ2-7; D not resolved. This CDR3 is built from 12 residues. Trimming took off 5 bases at V and 3 bases at J, with 8 bases between the two ends. From germline, CDR1 is MDHEN and CDR2 SYDVKM. CDR3 protein: CASSPSRYEQYF. DNA for the CDR3: TGTGCCAGCAGTCCTAGTCGCTACGAGCAGTACTTC.

The chain carries TRBV28 and TRBJ1-5, with D hard to call. The CDR3 runs 14 residues. The V end was cut by 2 bases, the J end by 7 bases, with 12 bases between. Germline V gene data show CDR1 as MDHEN and CDR2 as SYDVKM. The CDR3 region has the DNA TGTGCCAGCAGTTTAGGGCCACCAACCCAGCCCCAGCATTTT. It translates to CASSLGPPTQPQHF.

This sequence joins TRBV19 and TRBJ2-2; D unresolved. With 0 bases removed from V and 8 bases from J, the gap between germline ends came to 10 bases. Germline V lookup: CDR1 LNHDA, CDR2 SQIVND (reference sequence). CDR3 length: 14 residues. CDR3 bases: TGTGCCAGTAGTATAGACCGGGTTCATGGGGAGCTGTTTTTT. It yields the protein CASSIDRVHGELFF. The full variable domain, rest sourced from reference TRBV19 and TRBJ2-2, is DGGITQSPKYLFRKEGQNVTLSCEQNLNHDAMYWYRQDPGQGLRLIYYSQIVNDFQKGDIAEGYSVSREKKESFPLTVTSAQKNPTAFYLCASSIDRVHGELFFGEGSRLTVL.

The rearrangement uses TRBV13 and TRBJ2-1, with D unresolved. CDR1 is PRHDT, CDR2 FYEKMQ, per germline (reference sequence). The CDR3 runs to 15 residues. V gave up 7 bases and J gave up 0 bases, with 13 bases separating them. The CDR3 nucleotides are TGTGCCAGCACGAGTCACGAAAGCTCCTACAATGAGCAGTTCTTC. This encodes CASTSHESSYNEQFF.

Note on this clone: A read error may account for a junction end that differs from germline. This chain joins TRBV20-1 and TRBJ2-1, with D tentatively TRBD1 (5 bases). The germline V gene encodes CDR1 DFQATT and CDR2 SNEGSKA (reference sequence). The CDR3 has 11 amino acids. CDR3 loop: CSARPAGAMLF. As DNA, the CDR3 is TGCAGTGCTAGACCGGCTGGGGCGATGCTCTTC.

The rearrangement joins TRBV7-6 to TRBJ2-7; D call uncertain. Germline CDR1 SGHVS, CDR2 FNYEAQ. The V gene lost 1 base and the J gene lost 2 bases, with 9 bases spanning the gap. This CDR3 is 14 amino acids long. Here the CDR3 DNA reads TGTGCCAGCAGCTTAGAGGTCGGAGCCTACGAGCAGTACTTC. It specifies CASSLEVGAYEQYF.

The chain combines TRBV2 with TRBJ2-7; 7 bases agree with TRBD1. Trimming at V came to 6 bases and at J to 2 bases, leaving 7 bases not matched to a gene. The CDR3 runs 14 residues. Per germline, CDR1 SNHLY and CDR2 FYNNEI. The CDR3 nucleotides are TGTGCCAGCAGAGTGACAGGGAAAGCCTACGAGCAGTACTTC. Residues: CASRVTGKAYEQYF.

V usage is TRBV6-5 and J usage is TRBJ1-4; D gene ambiguous. The V gene lost 2 bases and the J gene lost 4 bases, with 11 bases spanning the gap. The CDR3 spans 15 residues. Germline CDR1 MNHEY, CDR2 SVGAGI. The CDR3 loop reads CASSYRRVGNEKLFF. The CDR3 DNA reads as TGTGCCAGCAGTTACAGGAGGGTGGGTAATGAAAAACTGTTTTTT.

The chain is built from TRBV21-1 and TRBJ2-7; TRBD1 was called by the table and not checked on the DNA. TRBV21-1 is flagged as a pseudogene. This CDR3 has 13 amino acids. CDR3 in amino acids: CASSTGHRYEQYF. The CDR3 region has the DNA TGTGCCAGCAGCACTGGACATCGCTACGAGCAGTACTTC.

The chain employs TRBV6-5 and TRBJ2-1, with 9 bases aligning to TRBD1. The CDR3 runs 15 residues. Trimming took 2 bases from V and 4 from J; bases not matched to a gene: 3. Germline V gene lookup returns CDR1 MNHEY and CDR2 SVGAGI. CDR3 protein: CASSYPGQGYNEQFF. CDR3 nucleotide sequence: TGTGCCAGCAGTTACCCCGGACAGGGGTACAATGAGCAGTTCTTC.

Only one count was recorded for this clone. This rearrangement joins TRBV21-1 to TRBJ1-6; the table gives TRBD1 as D, unverified against the DNA. TRBV21-1 is a pseudogene. The CDR3 has 14 amino acids. CDR3 amino acids: CASSISRPNSPLHF. The CDR3 nucleotides are TGTGCCAGCAGCATCAGCAGGCCTAATTCACCCCTCCACTTT.

This clone has a handful of counts. CDR3 nucleotides: TGTGCCAGCAGTTTGAACAGGGCGGCTGGCTACACCTTC. Protein product: CASSLNRAAGYTF. The J gene is TRBJ1-2, the V gene TRBV27; a weak D match, TRBD1 (6 bases). Trimming stripped 3 bases from V and 7 bases from J, with 12 bases between. Germline V gene sequence: CDR1 MNHEY, CDR2 SMNVEV (reference sequence). The CDR3 spans 13 residues.

The rearrangement links TRBV7-9 to TRBJ2-5; a weak D match, TRBD2 (6 bases). Trimming took 2 bases from V and 2 from J, leaving 12 bases between them. The CDR3 has 15 amino acids. Germline assignment: CDR1 SEHNR and CDR2 FQNEAQ (reference sequence). This chain's CDR3 is CASSLNLARQETQYF. CDR3 in DNA: TGTGCCAGCAGCTTAAACCTAGCGCGACAAGAGACCCAGTACTTC.

The rearrangement uses TRBV30 and TRBJ2-7, with 8 bases aligning to TRBD1. Germline CDR1 is GTSNPN and CDR2 is SVGIG (reference sequence). The CDR3 length is 13 residues. The trim removed 2 bases at V and 6 bases at J, leaving 6 bases unmatched. CDR3 loop: CAWSTGQEGEQYF. The CDR3 DNA reads TGTGCCTGGAGTACGGGACAGGAGGGCGAGCAGTACTTC.

V and J are TRBV15 and TRBJ2-7; 9 bases fit TRBD2. The ends lost 1 base at V and 2 bases at J; junction bases unmatched: 3. CDR1 LNHNV and CDR2 YYDKDF come from the germline V gene (reference sequence). CDR3 size: 15 residues. This chain's CDR3 is CATSRVTSGTYEQYF. CDR3 sequence (DNA): TGTGCCACCAGCAGAGTGACTAGCGGAACCTACGAGCAGTACTTC. Drawing the rest from reference TRBV15 and TRBJ2-7, the complete variable domain is DAMVIQNPRYQVTQFGKPVTLSCSQTLNHNVMYWYQQKSSQAPKLLFHYYDKDFNNEADTPDNFQSRRPNTSFCFLDIRSPGLGDTAMYLCATSRVTSGTYEQYFGPGTRLTVT.

V gene TRBV7-9 combines with J gene TRBJ2-1, with D possibly being TRBD2 (7 bases). V was cut by 5 bases and J by 6 bases, with 17 bases left in between. Germline values: CDR1 SEHNR, CDR2 FQNEAQ (reference sequence). This CDR3 comprises 15 residues. DNA of the CDR3: TGTGCCAGCAGCCGGGGGGCAAACGCCGCCAATGAGCAGTTCTTC. It translates to CASSRGANAANEQFF.

The genes are TRBV15 and TRBJ1-6; D unclear. Looked up from germline, CDR1 is LNHNV and CDR2 is YYDKDF (reference sequence). The V end was cut by 3 bases, the J end by 5 bases, with 5 bases between. The CDR3 contains 13 residues. In DNA, the CDR3 is TGTGCCACCAGCAGCCTTGATAATTCACCCCTCCACTTT. Protein product: CATSSLDNSPLHF.

V gene TRBV12-2 combines with J gene TRBJ2-3; the table's D call, TRBD1, has no DNA check behind it. TRBV12-2 is listed as a pseudogene. This CDR3 has 12 amino acids. The CDR3 DNA reads TGTGCAAGTCGGGCCGGCACAGATACGCAGTATTTT. This translates into CASRAGTDTQYF.

This sequence joins TRBV2 and TRBJ1-2, with D perhaps matching TRBD1 (5 bases). The germline V gene has CDR1 SNHLY and CDR2 FYNNEI. Trimming cost V 0 bases and J 4 bases, with 6 bases left between them. CDR3 size: 13 residues. The CDR3 region is CASSEAGGYGYTF. CDR3 sequence (DNA): TGTGCCAGCAGTGAAGCGGGGGGCTATGGCTACACCTTC.

The chain is built from TRBV5-1 and TRBJ2-7; D is possibly TRBD2 (6 bases). The germline V gene encodes CDR1 SGHRS and CDR2 YFSETQ. The CDR3 is made up of 14 amino acids. Trimming shortened V by 1 base and J by 6 bases, and 14 bases separated the two germline ends. The CDR3 DNA is TGCGCCAGCAGCTTGTCCGGGCCTAGCGCCGAGCAGTACTTC. It yields the protein CASSLSGPSAEQYF.